This paragraph reports one TCR beta chain. Germline values: CDR1 LNHDA, CDR2 SQIVND (reference sequence). The CDR3 has 14 amino acids. Trimming cost V 10 bases and J 0 bases, with 15 bases left between them. The data stem from a study of blood T cell repertoires in COVID-19. As for the study in general: The United States, Italy and Spain supplied acute and convalescent COVID-19 samples. Nucleic acid was either cDNA or gDNA, and it came from T cells, B-cell-depleted T cells, or PBMCs.

Cohorts were based on clinical histories the participants reported. The repertoire was sequenced with immunoSEQ multiplex PCR; TCRdb's copy has only in-frame clones and lacks some. The sample consists of some 250,000 clones, around 89% of them appearing once. The chain is built from TRBV19 and TRBJ1-1; D might be TRBD1 (5 bases). The sequencing sample was made of PBMCs or T cells enriched from blood (not recorded which). The clonotype originates from a middle-aged man who had recovered from COVID-19. CDR3 sequence reads: CATWGGILNTEAFF. CDR3 sequence (DNA): TGTGCCACCTGGGGCGGGATATTGAACACTGAAGCTTTCTTT.